The rows below give T cell receptor beta chains drawn from one sample of a study of blood T cell repertoires in COVID-19. Repertoires were generated with immunoSEQ multiplex PCR, while TCRdb's copy carries only in-frame clones and drops some. The data contain about 270,000 clones, roughly nine tenths of them singletons. Sequenced material: peripheral blood. These receptors came from a man in his forties or fifties with active or convalescent COVID-19. CDR3s include the opening cysteine and the closing phenylalanine or tryptophan. A D gene is named only where the DNA matches it firmly. Clone size is given for some rows only: seen once, a few or many times, or a class if the clone is expanded.

J,V,size,D,DNA,CDR3
TRBJ1-1,TRBV27,-,-,TGTGCCAGCAGTTTGAGACATCCGAACACTGAAGCTTTCTTT,CASSLRHPNTEAFF
TRBJ1-5,TRBV6-1,-,-,TGTGCCAGCAGTGAAGTCGGGGGGGCACGACAGCCCCAGCATTTT,CASSEVGGARQPQHF
TRBJ1-2,TRBV6-5,-,-,TGTGCCACCCGACCACGGGACATCCCCCTTTATGGCTACACCTTC,CATRPRDIPLYGYTF
TRBJ2-6,TRBV5-1,-,TRBD1,TGCGCCAGCAGCTTGGAAGGTACAGGGGGCGGCTTCTCTGGGGCCAACGTCCTGACTTTC,CASSLEGTGGGFSGANVLTF
TRBJ1-1,TRBV6-5,-,-,TGTGCCAGCAGTTATTGGTCGGGAACTGAAGCTTTCTTT,CASSYWSGTEAFF
TRBJ2-7,TRBV7-3,-,TRBD2,TGTGCCAGCAGCCTATATAGCGGGAGCTCCTACGAGCAGTACTTC,CASSLYSGSSYEQYF
TRBJ2-7,TRBV5-4,-,-,TGTGCCAGCAGCGATGATGGACAGTCGTCCTACGAGCAGTACTTC,CASSDDGQSSYEQYF
TRBJ1-2,TRBV23-1,-,-,TGCGCCAGCAGTCGCGACAGGCACTATGGCTACACCTTC,CASSRDRHYGYTF
TRBJ1-2,TRBV19,-,-,TGTGCCAGTAGTTCCGGGACTTCACCTAACTATGGCTACACCTTC,CASSSGTSPNYGYTF
TRBJ2-1,TRBV27,few,TRBD2,TGTGCCAGTACGGGACTAGCGGGAACCTGGAGGGACAATGAGCAGTTCTTC,CASTGLAGTWRDNEQFF
TRBJ2-7,TRBV6-1,-,TRBD1,TGTGCCAGCAGTGAAGTGGGGACAGTAGGCGAGCAGTACTTC,CASSEVGTVGEQYF
TRBJ1-1,TRBV30,-,-,TGTGCCTGGAGCCAGGGTAGCTCTGAAGCTTTCTTT,CAWSQGSSEAFF
TRBJ1-5,TRBV5-6,-,-,TGTGCCAGCAGCCTCAGGGGAAATCAGCCCCAGCATTTT,CASSLRGNQPQHF
TRBJ2-7,TRBV24-1,-,-,TGTGCCACCAGTGATTTAAGCAACCCGCGGGAGCAGTACTTC,CATSDLSNPREQYF
TRBJ2-1,TRBV19,-,TRBD2,TGTGCCAGTGGGCTGGAGGCGGGGGGGGTCAATGAGCAGTTCTTC,CASGLEAGGVNEQFF
TRBJ2-7,TRBV3-1/TRBV3-2,-,TRBD1,TGTGCCAGCAGCCAGGCCGACAGGGGGCAGTACTTC,CASSQADRGQYF
TRBJ1-5,TRBV18,-,-,TGTGCCAGCTCACCACGTATGAGCAATCAGCCCCAGCATTTT,CASSPRMSNQPQHF
TRBJ1-5,TRBV29-1,-,-,TGCAGCGTTGGTGGGGGGTTTGACAATCAGCCCCAGCATTTT,CSVGGGFDNQPQHF
TRBJ1-5,TRBV2,-,TRBD1,TGTGCCAGCAGGGGACAGGACTACAATCAGCCCCAGCATTTT,CASRGQDYNQPQHF
TRBJ2-3,TRBV6-1,-,TRBD2,TGTGCCAGCAGTGACAAAGCGGGAGGGACAGATACGCAGTATTTT,CASSDKAGGTDTQYF
TRBJ2-7,TRBV28,-,TRBD2,TGTGCCAGCGAAGCGGGGGGTTCCGAGCAGTACTTC,CASEAGGSEQYF
TRBJ1-3,TRBV6-5,few,TRBD1,TGTGCCAGCAGTTACTCGGGGACAGGGGCTGGAAACACCATATATTTT,CASSYSGTGAGNTIYF
TRBJ2-1,TRBV19,once,TRBD1,TGTGCCAGTAGTATAGTTCGGAGACAGGGGTTTTTCGGACCCAACAATGAGCAGTTCTTC,CASSIVRRQGFFGPNNEQFF
TRBJ2-5,TRBV18,-,TRBD2,TGTGCCAGCTCTCCGGGACTAGAAGAGACCCAGTACTTC,CASSPGLEETQYF
TRBJ2-1,TRBV7-8,-,-,TGTGCCAGCAGACGAGGGAGTCCCGACTCCTACAATGAGCAGTTCTTC,CASRRGSPDSYNEQFF
TRBJ2-1,TRBV9,-,TRBD2,TGTGCCAGCAGCGTAGACCTTCCTAGCGGGGTATACAATGAGCAGTTCTTC,CASSVDLPSGVYNEQFF
TRBJ2-2,TRBV5-1,-,-,TGCGCCAGCAGCCTTACAGGGTCCACCGGGGAGCTGTTTTTT,CASSLTGSTGELFF
TRBJ2-4,TRBV9,-,-,TGTGCCAGCAGCGTAGGAGAGATTTCGAACATTCAGTACTTC,CASSVGEISNIQYF
TRBJ1-3,TRBV2,-,-,TGTGCCAGCAGTACATCCGGCAGGTCATCTGGAAACACCATATATTTT,CASSTSGRSSGNTIYF
TRBJ1-2,TRBV2,once,TRBD1,TGTGCCAGCAGTGGTGGGACAGGGAGGATGGGGGGCTACACCTTC,CASSGGTGRMGGYTF
TRBJ2-7,TRBV4-1,-,TRBD1,TGCGCCAGCAGCCAGTCACCGGGACAGGGGACCCCCTACGAGCAGTACTTC,CASSQSPGQGTPYEQYF
TRBJ1-2,TRBV25-1,-,TRBD1,TGTGCCAGCAGTGACTTGACAGGGGCCCGGGATGGCTACACCTTC,CASSDLTGARDGYTF
TRBJ2-5,TRBV11-3,-,TRBD2,TGTGCCAGCAGCTTCCCAGCGGGAGATCGAGAGACCCAGTACTTC,CASSFPAGDRETQYF
TRBJ1-6,TRBV9,once,-,TGTGCCAGCAGCGTAGATAGAACTAATTCACCCCTCCACTTT,CASSVDRTNSPLHF
TRBJ2-1,TRBV2,-,-,TGTGCCAGCAGTGGGTTAGGGAGCGACAATGAGCAGTTCTTC,CASSGLGSDNEQFF
TRBJ1-2,TRBV12-3/TRBV12-4,-,-,TGTGCCAGCAGTTATGGGGGCGATGGCTACACCTTC,CASSYGGDGYTF